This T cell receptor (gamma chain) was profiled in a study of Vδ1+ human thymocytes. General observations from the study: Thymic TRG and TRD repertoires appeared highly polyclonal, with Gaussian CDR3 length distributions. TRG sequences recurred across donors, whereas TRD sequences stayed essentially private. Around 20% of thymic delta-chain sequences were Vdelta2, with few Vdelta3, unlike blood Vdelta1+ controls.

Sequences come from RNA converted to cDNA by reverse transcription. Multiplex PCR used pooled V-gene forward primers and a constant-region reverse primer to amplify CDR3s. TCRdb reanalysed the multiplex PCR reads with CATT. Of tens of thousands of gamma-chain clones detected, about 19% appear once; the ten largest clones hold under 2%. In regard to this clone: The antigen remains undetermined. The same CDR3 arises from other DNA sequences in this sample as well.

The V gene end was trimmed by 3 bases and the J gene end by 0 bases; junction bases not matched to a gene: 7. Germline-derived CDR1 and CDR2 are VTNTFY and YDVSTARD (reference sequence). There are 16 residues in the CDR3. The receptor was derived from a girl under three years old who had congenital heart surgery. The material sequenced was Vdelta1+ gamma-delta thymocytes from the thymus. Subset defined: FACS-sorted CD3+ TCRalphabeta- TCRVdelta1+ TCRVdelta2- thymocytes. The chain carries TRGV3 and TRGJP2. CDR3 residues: CATWDRPYSSDWIKTF. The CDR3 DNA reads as TGTGCCACCTGGGACCGCCCGTATAGTAGTGATTGGATCAAGACGTTT.